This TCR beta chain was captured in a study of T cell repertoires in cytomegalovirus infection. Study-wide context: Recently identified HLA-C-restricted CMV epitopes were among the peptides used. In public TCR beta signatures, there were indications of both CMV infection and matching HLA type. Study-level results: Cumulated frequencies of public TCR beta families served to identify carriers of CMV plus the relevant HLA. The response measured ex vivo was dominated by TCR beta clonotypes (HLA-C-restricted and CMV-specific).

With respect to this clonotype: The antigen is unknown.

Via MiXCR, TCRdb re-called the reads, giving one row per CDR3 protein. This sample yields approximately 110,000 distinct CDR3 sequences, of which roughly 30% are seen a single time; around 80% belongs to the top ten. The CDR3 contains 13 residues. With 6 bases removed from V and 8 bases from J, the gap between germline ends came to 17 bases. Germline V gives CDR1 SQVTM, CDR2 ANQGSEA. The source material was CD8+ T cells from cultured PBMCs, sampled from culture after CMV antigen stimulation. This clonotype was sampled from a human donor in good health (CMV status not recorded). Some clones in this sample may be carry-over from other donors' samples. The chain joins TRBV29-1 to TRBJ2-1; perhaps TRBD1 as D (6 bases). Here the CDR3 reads CSVPLEPGDEQFF. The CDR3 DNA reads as TGCAGCGTCCCCCTTGAGCCAGGGGATGAGCAGTTCTTC.